This T cell receptor (beta chain) comes out of a study of T-cell memory formation after mild COVID-19. This clonotype appeared a few times. As yet, its antigen is unknown. Barcoded TCR alpha and TCR beta cDNA libraries with UMIs came from 5'RACE using constant-segment primers. TCRdb re-analysed the 5' RACE reads in MiXCR, keeping a single row per CDR3 protein. The top ten hold 13% of the sample, which has roughly 350,000 distinct CDR3 sequences, around 27% seen once. Study-wide results and limits: CD4+ contracting clones were found mainly in CM and EM, and CD8+ ones in EMRA. Several responding clones turned up in pre-infection memory, indicating that cross-reactive memory may have taken part.

V dropped 8 bases and J dropped 0 bases, with 9 bases sitting between them. This CDR3 is built from 13 residues. Per germline, CDR1 ENHRY and CDR2 SYGVKD. J is TRBJ2-3 and V is TRBV10-3; weak D call: TRBD2 (5 bases). This clonotype was obtained from an adult woman who had mild COVID-19 (a few samples of this study predate the infection). Cell type and time point are not known. The sequenced material came from PBMCs or a T cell subset sorted from them (not recorded which). This chain's CDR3 is CAIRGISTDTQYF. The CDR3 DNA follows: TGTGCCATCCGAGGGATCAGCACAGATACGCAGTATTTT.